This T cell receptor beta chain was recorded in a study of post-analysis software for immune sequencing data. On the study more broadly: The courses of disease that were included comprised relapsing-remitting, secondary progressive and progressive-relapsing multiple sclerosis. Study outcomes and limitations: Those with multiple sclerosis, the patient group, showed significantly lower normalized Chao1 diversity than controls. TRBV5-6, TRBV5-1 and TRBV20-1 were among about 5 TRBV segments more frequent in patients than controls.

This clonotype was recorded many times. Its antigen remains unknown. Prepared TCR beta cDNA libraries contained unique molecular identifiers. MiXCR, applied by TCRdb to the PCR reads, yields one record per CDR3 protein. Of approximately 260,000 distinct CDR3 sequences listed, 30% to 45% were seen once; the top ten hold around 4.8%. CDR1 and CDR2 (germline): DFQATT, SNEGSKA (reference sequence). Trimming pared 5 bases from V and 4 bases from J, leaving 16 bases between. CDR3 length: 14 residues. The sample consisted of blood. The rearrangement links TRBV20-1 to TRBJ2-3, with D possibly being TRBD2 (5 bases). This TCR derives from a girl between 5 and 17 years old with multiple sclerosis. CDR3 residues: CSAPVATGPDTQYF. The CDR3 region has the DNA TGCAGTGCTCCGGTAGCGACCGGGCCAGATACGCAGTATTTT.